Sequencing of this T cell receptor (beta chain) was carried out in a study of cytomegalovirus exposure and HLA in healthy donors. The germline CDR1 and CDR2 sequences are MNHNS and SASEGT. V was cut by 7 bases and J by 1 base, with 10 bases left in between. The CDR3 contains 13 residues. The protocol was immunoSEQ multiplex PCR, while the TCRdb copy is restricted to in-frame clones and leaves out a portion. The sample shows around 60,000 clones, 90% to 95% of them seen only once. In its sample, this clone was seen once. The rearrangement uses TRBV6-1 and TRBJ1-2; D call uncertain. The sequence was obtained from a man between 18 and 29 years old in good health and CMV-seropositive. Sequencing was performed on PBMCs. CDR3 region: CASTIHSNYGYTF. DNA of the CDR3: TGTGCCAGCACCATCCACAGTAACTATGGCTACACCTTC.